The present entry profiles one T cell receptor (beta chain) with its context. The germline V and J ends were trimmed by 3 bases and 7 bases, with 28 bases remaining between them. The length of the CDR3 is 20 residues. Germline CDR1 and CDR2: KGHSH and LQKENI. Clones were sequenced by immunoSEQ multiplex PCR, and TCRdb holds only the in-frame ones, with some missing. In the table there are around 120,000 clones, under 80% of which are singletons. This entry belongs to a study of blood T cell repertoires in COVID-19. Study context: Italy, Spain and the United States were the sources of the convalescent and acute COVID-19 samples.

The sequenced material came from peripheral blood. V and J are TRBV18 and TRBJ1-6; perhaps TRBD1 as D (6 bases). This TCR derives from a man between 65 and 85 years old with acute or convalescent COVID-19. The DNA of the CDR3 is TGTGCCAGCTCACCCAGGGGATACAGGGCTCTCATTGGTGGAAATTCACCCCTCCACTTT. Protein product: CASSPRGYRALIGGNSPLHF.